The 24 T cell receptor beta chains presented below share a single source sample, sequenced in a study of blood T cell repertoires in COVID-19 (dated by TCRdb to about 2020). The library was built by means of the immunoSEQ multiplex PCR assay. In TCRdb, the immuneACCESS table is reduced to in-frame sequences with V and J assigned. These tables do not hold every clone; where another copy was compared, an unresolved V gene accounts for under half, and the others remain unexplained. For this sample the table gives fewer than 300,000 clones, of which about 88% were detected only once. The ten largest make up roughly 4% of the sample. The sequencing input was peripheral blood. These receptor sequences come from a man aged 55 to 69 who had recovered from COVID-19.

The DNA of the CDR3 is TGTGCCAGCAGCCCAGACCCTAGCGGGGGGGCGGAGACCCAGTACTTC. Residues: CASSPDPSGGAETQYF. The chain has TRBV11-2 and TRBJ2-5, with TRBD2 matching over 12 bases. V lost 5 bases, J lost 5 bases, and 9 bases stayed unmatched. The CDR3 spans 16 residues. The V gene's germline CDR1 is SGHAT and CDR2 FQNNGV.

This clone was counted only a few times. The chain uses TRBV9 and TRBJ2-2, with no clear D. V lost 4 bases, J lost 0 bases, and 7 bases lay in between. The germline gives CDR1 SGDLS, CDR2 YYNGEE. This CDR3 spans 14 amino acids. CDR3 sequence reads: CASSPRTNTGELFF. CDR3 coding DNA: TGTGCCAGCAGCCCTAGGACGAACACCGGGGAGCTGTTTTTT.

This chain connects TRBV9 to TRBJ1-4; 9 nucleotides line up with TRBD1. Germline V gene lookup returns CDR1 SGDLS and CDR2 YYNGEE. V was clipped by 2 bases and J by 8 bases; unmatched bases: 4. The CDR3 consists of 14 residues. The CDR3 bases are TGTGCCAGCAGCGTTCAGACAGGGGGGGAAAAACTGTTTTTT. As protein: CASSVQTGGEKLFF.

There are a few counts of this clone. V gene TRBV3-1 (or the pseudogene TRBV3-2) combines with J gene TRBJ1-6, with D perhaps matching TRBD1 (5 bases). V was clipped by 1 base and J by 4 bases, with 20 bases between them. CDR1 is LGHDT and CDR2 is YNNKEL in the germline V gene (reference sequence). The CDR3 has 19 amino acids. Written as DNA, the CDR3 is TGTGCCAGCAGCCAAGCGGGGCAAAGGGGAGGGGTTTATAATTCACCCCTCCACTTT. Amino acids: CASSQAGQRGGVYNSPLHF.

The chain uses TRBV27 and TRBJ2-1; a possible D gene is TRBD1 (7 bases). Deletions cut 1 base from V and 8 bases from J, with 21 bases between. The CDR3 spans 17 residues. Germline loops: CDR1 MNHEY, CDR2 SMNVEV (reference sequence). The CDR3 DNA reads TGTGCCAGCAGTTTATTTCCAGGGGGGAGAATTAGCGATGAGCAGTTCTTC. Protein: CASSLFPGGRISDEQFF.

The V gene is TRBV11-2, the J gene TRBJ1-1; a weak D match, TRBD1 (5 bases). Germline CDR1 is SGHAT and CDR2 is FQNNGV. The CDR3 has 16 residues. V lost 5 bases, J lost 6 bases, and 22 bases lay in between. The DNA of the CDR3 is TGTGCCAGCAGCCGAATGGCTCAGGGCCGTGTGGCTGAAGCTTTCTTT. Protein: CASSRMAQGRVAEAFF.

The rearrangement links TRBV20-1 to TRBJ2-7; D remains unclear. Germline CDR1 DFQATT, CDR2 SNEGSKA (reference sequence). The CDR3 covers 11 residues. V was trimmed by 2 bases and J by 6 bases, leaving 8 bases between them. CDR3 bases: TGCAGTGCTAGACTAGTCGGCGAGCAGTACTTC. It translates to CSARLVGEQYF.

The gene calls are TRBV19 and TRBJ1-1; a possible D gene is TRBD1 (5 bases). Germline V gene sequence: CDR1 LNHDA, CDR2 SQIVND (reference sequence). V gave up 6 bases and J gave up 3 bases, with 20 bases separating them. The length of the CDR3 is 16 residues. The CDR3 DNA is TGTGCCAGTAGCATGTCCTCAGGGTCCAGGGACACTGAAGCTTTCTTT. Its translation: CASSMSSGSRDTEAFF.

The chain joins TRBV9 to TRBJ1-2, with D possibly TRBD1 on 6 matching bases. The CDR3 has 13 residues. The V end lost 0 bases, the J end lost 6 bases, and 9 bases lay between the germline ends. From germline, CDR1 is SGDLS and CDR2 YYNGEE. CDR3 residues: CASSVAQGDGYTF. CDR3 DNA: TGTGCCAGCAGCGTAGCACAGGGTGATGGCTACACCTTC.

The chain links TRBV7-8 to TRBJ1-3; D might be TRBD1 (5 bases). The V end lost 5 bases, the J end lost 4 bases, and 15 bases lay between the germline ends. There are 15 residues in the CDR3. CDR1 is SGHVS, CDR2 FQNEAQ, per germline. CDR3 coding DNA: TGTGCCAGCAGCCGGCAGGGCGGTGGCGGAAACACCATATATTTT. Translation: CASSRQGGGGNTIYF.

The chain recombines TRBV7-3 with TRBJ2-1; the match to TRBD2 covers 7 bases. Germline loops: CDR1 SGHTA, CDR2 FQGTGA. The ends lost 4 bases at V and 1 base at J; junction bases unmatched: 7. The length of the CDR3 is 16 residues. The CDR3 protein is CASSSRGGGSYNEQFF. CDR3 sequence (DNA): TGTGCCAGCAGCTCCCGTGGCGGGGGATCCTACAATGAGCAGTTCTTC. Full variable domain (remainder filled in from reference TRBV7-3 and TRBJ2-1): GAGVSQTPSNKVTEKGKYVELRCDPISGHTALYWYRQSLGQGPEFLIYFQGTGAADDSGLPNDRFFAVRPEGSVSTLKIQRTERGDSAVYLCASSSRGGGSYNEQFFGPGTRLTVL.

This clone showed up just once. J is TRBJ1-1 and V is TRBV19, with TRBD1 identical over 9 bases. This CDR3 is 15 amino acids long. V lost 5 bases, J lost 1 base, and 5 bases stayed unmatched. Germline loops: CDR1 LNHDA, CDR2 SQIVND (reference sequence). This chain's CDR3 is CASSAWGQGNTEAFF. The CDR3 DNA follows: TGTGCCAGTAGTGCATGGGGACAGGGGAACACTGAAGCTTTCTTT.

This clone has a single count. This chain connects TRBV6-5 to TRBJ2-2, with TRBD1 matching over 7 bases. Unmatched junction bases numbered 12, after V lost 10 bases and J lost 7 bases. The CDR3 covers 14 residues. Germline V lookup: CDR1 MNHEY, CDR2 SVGAGI. The CDR3 here is CAIATTGYGGELFF. The DNA for the CDR3 is TGTGCCATCGCGACGACAGGGTACGGCGGGGAGCTGTTTTTT.

The J gene is TRBJ2-1, the V gene TRBV5-4; 11 bases align to TRBD2. Looked up from germline, CDR1 is SGHNT and CDR2 is YYREEE (reference sequence). V lost 4 bases and J lost 9; bases outside the gene matches: 12. This CDR3 is 16 amino acids long. CDR3 loop: CASSRSEASGGSEQFF. The CDR3 DNA sequence: TGTGCCAGCAGCCGCAGCGAGGCTAGCGGGGGGAGTGAGCAGTTCTTC.

This chain connects TRBV5-1 to TRBJ1-2, with D maybe TRBD1 (6 bases). Trimming removed 4 bases at V and 4 bases at J, with 14 bases between. The CDR3 has 14 residues. Germline V lookup: CDR1 SGHRS, CDR2 YFSETQ. The DNA for the CDR3 is TGCGCCAGCAGCCGGGACACGACCCCCTATGGCTACACCTTC. It translates to CASSRDTTPYGYTF.

The V call is TRBV7-9, the J call TRBJ2-7; D is uncertain. Trimming left V 1 base short and J 0 bases short, with 7 bases between. There are 14 residues in the CDR3. Germline assignment: CDR1 SEHNR and CDR2 FQNEAQ (reference sequence). The CDR3 here is CASSLVASSYEQYF. The CDR3 bases are TGTGCCAGCAGCTTAGTGGCCAGCTCCTACGAGCAGTACTTC.

The V gene is TRBV7-2, the J gene TRBJ2-1; 10 bases agree with TRBD2. The length of the CDR3 is 16 residues. Losses at the gene ends were 1 base for V and 4 bases for J; bases not matched to a gene: 4. The germline gives CDR1 SGHTA, CDR2 FQGNSA. The CDR3: CASSLGLAGAYNEQFF. The CDR3 DNA follows: TGTGCCAGCAGCTTAGGGCTAGCGGGGGCTTACAATGAGCAGTTCTTC.

The chain uses TRBV5-6 and TRBJ1-1; TRBD1 agrees at 9 bases. The CDR3 extends over 15 amino acids. Germline values: CDR1 SGHDT, CDR2 YYEEEE. With 4 bases clipped from V and 2 bases from J, the junction kept 6 bases outside the gene matches. DNA of the CDR3: TGTGCCAGCAGCGCGGGACAGGGTCTAAACACTGAAGCTTTCTTT. Protein sequence: CASSAGQGLNTEAFF.

This clone appeared once. This rearrangement joins TRBV7-2 to TRBJ2-2; TRBD2 matches at 9 bases. Germline V gives CDR1 SGHTA, CDR2 FQGNSA. The CDR3 has 19 residues. V was pared by 1 base and J by 5 bases, with 14 bases of the junction left unmatched. The CDR3 spells CASSLGHGGLAGTTGELFF. The CDR3 coding sequence is TGTGCCAGCAGCTTAGGTCATGGAGGGCTAGCGGGAACTACCGGGGAGCTGTTTTTT.

This clone was detected once. J is TRBJ2-4 and V is TRBV6-2 or TRBV6-3; D call uncertain. Trimming removed 1 base from V and 9 bases from J, with 13 bases in between. Germline lookup yields CDR1 MNHEY and CDR2 SVGEGT. This CDR3 has 14 amino acids. CDR3 sequence: CASSYLGLVGIQYF. In DNA, the CDR3 is TGTGCCAGCAGTTACTTGGGCCTCGTGGGCATTCAGTACTTC.

The chain employs TRBV30 and TRBJ1-2; 8 bases agree with TRBD1. Germline V lookup: CDR1 GTSNPN, CDR2 SVGIG (reference sequence). V shed 5 bases and J 6 bases; nucleotides not matched to a gene: 8. This CDR3 has 13 amino acids. DNA for the CDR3: TGTGCCTGGCCTAAAACAGGGGGAGATGGCTACACCTTC. It translates to CAWPKTGGDGYTF.

V usage is TRBV5-4 and J usage is TRBJ2-1, with 9 bases fitting TRBD1. The CDR3 totals 15 residues. V trimming: 4 bases; J trimming: 8 bases; junction bases outside the gene matches: 10. Germline CDR1 SGHNT, CDR2 YYREEE (reference sequence). DNA of the CDR3: TGTGCCAGCAGCCAGGGACAGGGTACCTTCGATGAGCAGTTCTTC. Its protein product is CASSQGQGTFDEQFF.

This clone was found a few times. The chain uses TRBV6-2 or TRBV6-3 and TRBJ1-6, with D uncertain. Trimming shortened V by 5 bases and J by 10 bases, and 12 bases separated the two germline ends. The germline V gene has CDR1 MNHEY and CDR2 SVGEGT. CDR3 size: 13 residues. The CDR3 nucleotides are TGTGCCAGCAGTCTCGGAGCCGCGTCACCCCTCCACTTT. Encoded protein: CASSLGAASPLHF.

This chain connects TRBV18 to TRBJ2-3, with 15 bases lining up with TRBD2. This CDR3 contains 18 residues. V lost 4 bases and J lost 3; bases outside the gene matches: 8. Per germline, CDR1 KGHSH and CDR2 LQKENI. CDR3 amino acids: CASSRIPGTSGGTDTQYF. DNA for the CDR3: TGTGCCAGCTCACGAATTCCCGGGACTAGCGGGGGGACAGATACGCAGTATTTT. Using reference TRBV18 and TRBJ2-3 for the parts outside the CDR3, the full variable domain is NAGVMQNPRHLVRRRGQEARLRCSPMKGHSHVYWYRQLPEEGLKFMVYLQKENIIDESGMPKERFSAEFPKEGPSILRIQQVVRGDSAAYFCASSRIPGTSGGTDTQYFGPGTRLTVL.